The 8 T cell receptor beta chains presented below share a single source sample, sequenced in a study of CD8+CD57+ T cells in acquired aplastic anemia. For CDR3 and TCR beta VDJ profiling, genomic DNA was the template used. TCRdb independently ran MiXCR on the reads; one entry per CDR3 protein. The profile shows 150,000 to 200,000 distinct CDR3 sequences, 50% to 75% of them singletons. The specimen was sorted CD4+, CD8+, or CD8+CD57+ T cells (not recorded which) from PBMCs. The receptor source for this set is a human donor in good health.

In its sample, this clonotype was seen many times. The V call is TRBV6-2 or TRBV6-3, the J call TRBJ1-2, with D possibly TRBD1 on 6 matching bases. Trimming shortened V by 8 bases and J by 6 bases, and 25 bases separated the two germline ends. Germline V gene lookup returns CDR1 MNHEY and CDR2 SVGEGT. CDR3 size: 16 residues. CDR3 sequence (DNA): TGTGCCAGCTTAGGGTTTGTGGCAGGGGAGCGGCATGGCTACACCTTC. It is translated as CASLGFVAGERHGYTF.

The chain couples TRBV2 to TRBJ1-2; D not resolved. This CDR3 spans 13 amino acids. The V end was cut by 6 bases, the J end by 3 bases, with 11 bases between. Looked up from germline, CDR1 is SNHLY and CDR2 is FYNNEI. DNA for the CDR3: TGTGCCAGCAGCCTTGCAGAAGACTATGGCTACACCTTC. This gives the protein CASSLAEDYGYTF.

This clonotype was detected only a few times. The junction shows a germline mismatch at one end, possibly a read error. CDR3 DNA sequence: TGTGCTAGCAGCTTAAGCTTAGGGGCCGAGCAGTACTTC. Its translation is CASSLSLGAEQYF. This rearrangement joins TRBV7-7 to TRBJ2-7, with D possibly being TRBD1 (5 bases). The CDR3 consists of 13 residues. CDR1 SSHAT and CDR2 FNYEAQ come from the germline V gene (reference sequence).

This chain links TRBV28 with TRBJ1-2; D possibly corresponds to TRBD1 (5 bases). CDR3 length: 15 residues. Per germline, CDR1 MDHEN and CDR2 SYDVKM. The V gene lost 6 bases and the J gene lost 5 bases, with 19 bases spanning the gap. Written as DNA, the CDR3 is TGTGCCAGCAGCTCTTATCTGGGGGTTTGGTATGGCTACACCTTC. The encoded protein is CASSSYLGVWYGYTF.

CDR3 in DNA: TGTGCCAGTAGTTACGGGAATTCGGACGAGCAGTACTTC. Protein: CASSYGNSDEQYF. The chain carries TRBV19 and TRBJ2-7; a possible D gene is TRBD2 (5 bases). Germline V CDR1 and CDR2: LNHDA, SQIVND (reference sequence). The V end was cut by 5 bases, the J end by 5 bases, with 13 bases between. This CDR3 spans 13 amino acids.

In nucleotides, the CDR3 is TGTGCCAGCAGCGAGAATCCGGGACTACACTATGGCTACACCTTC. Protein product: CASSENPGLHYGYTF. V usage is TRBV2 and J usage is TRBJ1-2, with D perhaps TRBD1 (5 bases). The V gene's germline CDR1 is SNHLY and CDR2 FYNNEI. This CDR3 has 15 residues. V lost 6 bases and J 3 bases, leaving 17 bases between the germline ends.

This clonotype was seen at least ten times. The chain employs TRBV5-4 and TRBJ1-2, with 8 nucleotides matching TRBD1. J was trimmed by 7 bases and V by 2 bases; bases with no gene match: 1. The CDR3 is 12 amino acids. Germline-derived CDR1 and CDR2 are SGHNT and YYREEE (reference sequence). The CDR3, as DNA: TGTGCCAGCAGCTTTGGACAGGGTGGCTACACCTTC. Its translation is CASSFGQGGYTF.

J is TRBJ1-2 and V is TRBV6-5, with D unclear. The V gene lost 8 bases and the J gene lost 4 bases, with 20 bases spanning the gap. CDR1 and CDR2 from the germline V gene are MNHEY and SVGAGI. CDR3 length equals 15 residues. CDR3 nucleotides: TGTGCCAGCCACCGGGCCGGGCATTCACCCTATGGCTACACCTTC. It encodes CASHRAGHSPYGYTF.